Shown below are 16 T cell receptor beta chains from a single sample sequenced in a study of blood T cells in healthy people across ages (dated by TCRdb to between 2015 and 2017). Library preparation was by 5' RACE. Sequencing instrument: Illumina HiSeq 2500. A second roughly 6 to 11 cycle PCR used a sample-barcoded 5' primer and a J-beta primer mix. In-frame beta chains were kept once TCRdb had trimmed the public reads at Q25 with fastp and called clones with MiXCR. Entries are consolidated by CDR3 protein sequence, retaining the most common genes and DNA. The sample profile shows approximately 730,000 distinct CDR3 sequences; about 40% of them were found once. The ten top clones hold 20% to 25% of the sample. The sequencing sample was made of blood. These receptors were collected from a woman in her sixties in good health.

The V call is TRBV11-2, the J call TRBJ2-3; D is possibly TRBD2 (5 bases). CDR1 is SGHAT and CDR2 is FQNNGV in the germline V gene. V lost 1 base, J lost 6 bases, and 23 bases lay in between. The length of the CDR3 is 18 residues. The CDR3 reads CASSLVIEGLGVADTQYF. The DNA of the CDR3 is TGTGCCAGCAGCTTAGTGATCGAGGGCCTGGGCGTAGCGGATACGCAGTATTTT.

This clonotype appeared a few times. The genes are TRBV4-3 and TRBJ1-2; no firm D call. This CDR3 has 12 amino acids. The V and J ends lost 1 base and 7 bases respectively, with 7 bases between them. Per germline, CDR1 LGHNA and CDR2 YSLEER. In DNA, the CDR3 is TGCGCCAGCAGCCAAGGACTTTCTGGCTACACCTTC. Translating it yields CASSQGLSGYTF.

This clonotype was observed a few times. The chain employs TRBV5-1 and TRBJ2-1; 11 nucleotides agree with TRBD2. Trimming at V came to 4 bases and at J to 8 bases, leaving 5 bases not matched to a gene. Germline-derived CDR1 and CDR2 are SGHRS and YFSETQ. The CDR3 covers 14 residues. The CDR3 bases are TGCGCCAGCAGCACCGGGACTAGCGGATATGAGCAGTTCTTC. Protein sequence: CASSTGTSGYEQFF.

The J gene is TRBJ2-3, the V gene TRBV28, with no clear D. From germline, CDR1 is MDHEN and CDR2 SYDVKM. The length of the CDR3 is 14 residues. The V end lost 8 bases, the J end lost 2 bases, and 14 bases lay between the germline ends. CDR3 sequence reads: CASRKNGFTDTQYF. The CDR3, as DNA: TGTGCCAGCCGGAAAAACGGTTTCACAGATACGCAGTATTTT.

This clonotype was observed a few times. This chain links TRBV7-2 with TRBJ2-5; the D gene is possibly TRBD2 (6 bases). Trimming stripped 1 base from V and 11 bases from J, with 20 bases between. The germline CDR1 and CDR2 sequences are SGHTA and FQGNSA. The CDR3 is 15 residues long. CDR3 sequence (DNA): TGTGCCAGCAGCTTAGGTCTGCGGGATCCTGGGGAGCAGTACTTC. It specifies CASSLGLRDPGEQYF.

This clonotype was found a few times. This sequence joins TRBV12-3 or TRBV12-4 and TRBJ2-7; maybe TRBD2 (5 bases). Trimming shortened V by 6 bases and J by 0 bases, and 18 bases separated the two germline ends. This CDR3 has 16 amino acids. The CDR3 coding sequence is TGTGCCAGCAGCCGGAGGAAAGCAGGTCCCTCCTACGAGCAGTACTTC. This sequence encodes CASSRRKAGPSYEQYF.

Here the CDR3 DNA reads TGTGCCAGCACCCTGACAGGGGTTCTCTTAGATGAGCAGTACTTC. This codes for CASTLTGVLLDEQYF. The gene calls are TRBV12-3 or TRBV12-4 and TRBJ2-5, with 8 bases that match TRBD1. V lost 7 bases, J lost 11 bases, and 18 bases stayed unmatched. This CDR3 contains 15 residues.

In DNA, the CDR3 is TGTGCCAGCAGCAAAAACGGACACTACTACACCTTC. Protein product: CASSKNGHYYTF. The rearrangement uses TRBV7-3 and TRBJ1-2, with D possibly matching TRBD1 (5 bases). The CDR3 length is 12 residues. Per the germline V gene, CDR1 is SGHTA and CDR2 is FQGTGA. V lost 5 bases and J lost 10, with 14 bases in between.

This clonotype was counted a few times. The V call is TRBV13, the J call TRBJ2-7, with D possibly TRBD2 on 6 matching bases. CDR1 is PRHDT and CDR2 is FYEKMQ in the germline V gene (reference sequence). This CDR3 is 15 amino acids long. V was pared by 2 bases and J by 7 bases, with 18 bases between. The CDR3: CASSLLGRSYNEQYF. As DNA, the CDR3 is TGTGCCAGCAGCTTATTAGGGAGGTCCTACAATGAGCAGTACTTC.

The gene calls are TRBV6-2 or TRBV6-3 and TRBJ2-7, with TRBD1 matching 8 bases. J lost 7 bases, V lost 9 bases, and 14 bases had no gene match. CDR3 length equals 14 residues. The germline gives CDR1 MNHEY, CDR2 SVGEGT. As DNA, the CDR3 is TGTGCCAGTAGCGAGGGACAGGACTACAATGAGCAGTACTTC. It encodes CASSEGQDYNEQYF.

This chain links TRBV5-1 with TRBJ2-4, with TRBD2 matching over 12 bases. The CDR3 has 16 amino acids. CDR1 is SGHRS, CDR2 YFSETQ, per germline. Trimming removed 1 base from V and 5 bases from J; junction bases left unmatched: 4. CDR3: CASSLKTSGGQNIQYF. The DNA of the CDR3 is TGCGCCAGCAGCTTGAAAACTAGCGGGGGGCAAAACATTCAGTACTTC.

This rearrangement joins TRBV12-3 or TRBV12-4 to TRBJ1-4, with TRBD1 as a possible D gene (5 bases). Deletions cut 6 bases from V and 5 bases from J, with 16 bases between. The CDR3 loop spans 15 amino acids. CDR3 amino acids: CASSPRDRPNEKLFF. The CDR3 DNA reads as TGTGCCAGCAGCCCGAGGGACCGCCCGAATGAAAAACTGTTTTTT.

This clonotype was seen a few times. This chain uses TRBV11-2 with TRBJ1-1; tentatively, D is TRBD1 (6 bases). Trimming took off 2 bases at V and 5 bases at J, with 12 bases between the two ends. CDR1 is SGHAT, CDR2 FQNNGV, per germline. This CDR3 region has 14 residues. CDR3 bases: TGTGCCAGCAGCTTAAACAGGGTAGGAACTGAAGCTTTCTTT. This sequence encodes CASSLNRVGTEAFF.

This clonotype was counted once. This chain connects TRBV10-3 to TRBJ2-3; 8 bases map to TRBD2. The V and J ends lost 5 bases and 4 bases, in that order; junction bases with no gene match: 11. The CDR3 extends over 16 amino acids. Looked up from germline, CDR1 is ENHRY and CDR2 is SYGVKD. CDR3 in DNA: TGTGCCATCAGTCAACATAGCGGGGTGACCTCAGATACGCAGTATTTT. This translates into CAISQHSGVTSDTQYF.

This clonotype has only a few counts. The gene calls are TRBV20-1 and TRBJ1-1; perhaps TRBD1 as D (6 bases). The germline V and J ends were trimmed by 3 bases and 5 bases, with 7 bases remaining between them. CDR1 is DFQATT, CDR2 SNEGSKA, per germline (reference sequence). The CDR3 totals 11 residues. The CDR3 protein is CSASRGTEAFF. The CDR3 DNA reads as TGCAGTGCTAGCAGGGGAACTGAAGCTTTCTTT.

This clonotype was counted at least ten times. The chain recombines TRBV6-2 or TRBV6-3 with TRBJ1-2, with a tentative D call TRBD1 (6 bases). This CDR3 is 14 amino acids long. V shed 3 bases and J shed 2 bases, with 10 bases lying between them. Germline CDR1 reads MNHEY; CDR2 reads SVGEGT. This CDR3 reads CASSYSTGNYGYTF. CDR3 sequence (DNA): TGTGCCAGCAGTTATTCGACAGGAAACTATGGCTACACCTTC.